Shown below are 3 T cell receptor beta chains from a single sample sequenced in a study of T cells in women clearing cervical HPV infection. Assay: immunoSEQ multiplex PCR; the TCRdb copy retains only in-frame clones and omits some. Its listing shows tens of thousands of clones. Material: blood buffy coat. Receptors originate from a woman aged 18 to 75 with a cervical HPV16 infection that either progressed to CIN3+ or cleared (not recorded which).

With regard to this clone: The read ends 3 residues before the CDR3 terminus; that terminus is restored from the germline J gene. The chain recombines TRBV7-3 with TRBJ2-3, with TRBD2 identical over 9 bases. In germline, CDR1 is SGHTA, CDR2 FQGTGA. The CDR3 runs 13 residues. The V and J ends lost 8 bases and 3 bases, in that order; junction bases with no gene match: 3. The CDR3 bases that were read are TGTGCCAGCGCGGGAGGGTGGACAGATACG. Its protein product is CASAGGWTDT. The whole CDR3 is CASAGGWTDTQYF. Full variable domain (outside the CDR3, taken from reference TRBV7-3 and TRBJ2-3): GAGVSQTPSNKVTEKGKYVELRCDPISGHTALYWYRQSLGQGPEFLIYFQGTGAADDSGLPNDRFFAVRPEGSVSTLKIQRTERGDSAVYLCASAGGWTDTQYFGPGTRLTVL.

Turning to this clone: The CDR3 end lies 3 residues beyond the end of the read and is filled in from the germline J gene. The chain employs TRBV19 and TRBJ2-1, with D unclear. V was shortened by 2 bases and J by 9 bases, with 8 bases between the two germline ends. Germline V gene lookup returns CDR1 LNHDA and CDR2 SQIVND (reference sequence). This CDR3 has 12 amino acids. The chain's CDR3 is CASSIRVGEQFF. The DNA read from the CDR3 is TGTGCCAGTAGTATACGGGTAGGTGAG.

Turning to this clone: The read finishes 3 residues shy of the CDR3 end, and the germline J gene is used to complete it. This chain joins TRBV19 and TRBJ2-2; 9 nucleotides align to TRBD1. The CDR3 spans 16 residues. Germline assignment: CDR1 LNHDA and CDR2 SQIVND (reference sequence). The part of the CDR3 DNA that was read is TGTGCCAGTAGTATTCGGGACAGGGTGTCCTCCCTGAAG. This encodes CASSIRDRVSSLK. From start to end, the CDR3 is CASSIRDRVSSLKLFF. The full variable domain, rest sourced from reference TRBV19 and TRBJ2-2, is DGGITQSPKYLFRKEGQNVTLSCEQNLNHDAMYWYRQDPGQGLRLIYYSQIVNDFQKGDIAEGYSVSREKKESFPLTVTSAQKNPTAFYLCASSIRDRVSSLKLFFGEGSRLTVL.